The next 9 T cell receptor beta chains were all read from a single sample in a study of CD8+ T cells in alopecia areata. Treatment indicated: oral pan-JAK inhibitor, 5-10 mg twice daily. Extracted RNA was reverse transcribed, and the resulting cDNA served as sequencing template. Only in-frame clones appear in the TCRdb table, and some are missing; sequencing was by immunoSEQ multiplex PCR. Seen here are about 190,000 clones, roughly 62% observed once, and the top ten hold roughly 12%. The specimen was CD8+ T cells sorted from blood, collected at week 24, from a patient treated with tofacitinib. These receptors all come from a human donor with alopecia areata.

The V call is TRBV5-1, the J call TRBJ2-3; 9 nucleotides match TRBD1. Germline V gives CDR1 SGHRS, CDR2 YFSETQ. CDR3 size: 12 residues. With V trimmed by 2 bases and J by 15 bases, 7 bases remained unmatched. The CDR3 DNA reads as TGCGCCAGCAGCTTCGGGGGACAGGGCTCCTATTTT. It translates to CASSFGGQGSYF.

The V gene is TRBV6-1, the J gene TRBJ1-5; D might be TRBD1 (6 bases). V was clipped by 3 bases and J by 2 bases, with 14 bases between them. Per germline, CDR1 MNHNS and CDR2 SASEGT. This CDR3 contains 16 residues. The CDR3 protein is CASSDPQGLGNQPQHF. The CDR3 DNA follows: TGTGCCAGCAGTGATCCTCAGGGGCTCGGCAATCAGCCCCAGCATTTT.

This chain links TRBV4-2 with TRBJ1-1; D might be TRBD1 (5 bases). The CDR3 runs 15 residues. V was clipped by 1 base and J by 4 bases, with 13 bases between them. The germline V gene has CDR1 LGHNA and CDR2 YNFKEQ. This CDR3 is CASSQGGLGGTEAFF. CDR3 DNA: TGTGCCAGCAGCCAAGGAGGGTTGGGGGGCACTGAAGCTTTCTTT.

The chain's CDR3 is CATSGDSGYTF. The CDR3 DNA sequence: TGTGCCACCAGCGGGGACAGTGGCTACACCTTC. V gene TRBV15 combines with J gene TRBJ1-2; 7 bases are a match to TRBD1. The CDR3 has 11 amino acids. Trimming at V came to 5 bases and at J to 7 bases, leaving 1 base not matched to a gene. Germline V gives CDR1 LNHNV, CDR2 YYDKDF (reference sequence).

V is TRBV6-1 and J is TRBJ2-7; D unclear. Per germline, CDR1 MNHNS and CDR2 SASEGT. The CDR3 covers 14 residues. V was clipped by 7 bases and J by 0 bases, with 13 bases between them. The CDR3: CASIARRSSYEQYF. CDR3 sequence (DNA): TGTGCCAGCATCGCCAGAAGAAGCTCCTACGAGCAGTACTTC.

Only one count was recorded for this clone. The V and J genes are TRBV7-9 and TRBJ2-1; D may be TRBD2 (5 bases). Trimming took 3 bases from V and 9 from J, leaving 6 bases between them. Germline CDR1 SEHNR, CDR2 FQNEAQ (reference sequence). The CDR3 extends over 11 amino acids. The CDR3 protein is CASSFGSEQFF. CDR3 nucleotides: TGTGCCAGCAGCTTTGGGAGTGAGCAGTTCTTC.

This chain links TRBV4-1 with TRBJ1-1; 7 positions match TRBD1. This CDR3 has 14 amino acids. In germline, CDR1 is MGHRA, CDR2 YSYEKL. Germline trimming cut 5 bases from V and 2 bases from J; bases unmatched to any gene: 5. The CDR3 sequence is CASSGGQSNTEAFF. The CDR3 DNA sequence: TGCGCCAGCAGCGGGGGACAGAGTAACACTGAAGCTTTCTTT.

This clone was observed a few times. CDR3 DNA sequence: TGTGCCAGCAGCACCCGGACAGGAATAGCCAAAAACATTCAGTACTTC. This encodes CASSTRTGIAKNIQYF. The chain recombines TRBV13 with TRBJ2-4; 7 bases match TRBD1. The CDR3 runs to 16 residues. Germline loops: CDR1 PRHDT, CDR2 FYEKMQ (reference sequence). Trimming took 5 bases from V and 0 from J; bases not matched to a gene: 7. Full variable domain (rest looked up from reference TRBV13 and TRBJ2-4): AAGVIQSPRHLIKEKRETATLKCYPIPRHDTVYWYQQGPGQDPQFLISFYEKMQSDKGSIPDRFSAQQFSDYHSELNMSSLELGDSALYFCASSTRTGIAKNIQYFGAGTRLSVL.

The V call is TRBV19, the J call TRBJ1-1; TRBD1 might be the D (5 bases). V lost 7 bases, J lost 3 bases, and 12 bases lay in between. CDR3 length: 13 residues. In germline, CDR1 is LNHDA, CDR2 SQIVND (reference sequence). The CDR3 sequence: CASTFLGDTEAFF. CDR3 bases: TGTGCCAGTACTTTTCTAGGGGACACTGAAGCTTTCTTT.